The sequence of this TCR beta chain was determined in a study of blood T cell repertoires in COVID-19. Across the whole study: The United States, Italy and Spain provided the acute and convalescent COVID-19 samples. PBMCs, B-cell-depleted T cells, or T cells provided the cDNA or gDNA that made up the material.

In the source study's methods: Reference gene primer amplification gave nucleated cell count estimates. The repertoire was sequenced with immunoSEQ multiplex PCR; TCRdb's copy has only in-frame clones and lacks some. D and trimming come from the DNA, and the V and J calls and clone size come from that table. The table records about 99,000 clones, about 80% of them present only once. The CDR3 contains 15 residues. Germline loops: CDR1 LNHDA, CDR2 SQIVND (reference sequence). Trimming removed 7 bases at V and 0 bases at J, with 14 bases between. Sample: peripheral blood. This TCR derives from a woman of 80 years or more with active or convalescent COVID-19. J is TRBJ2-3 and V is TRBV19, with D possibly TRBD1 on 6 matching bases. CDR3 nucleotide sequence: TGTGCCAGTATTAACAGGGCTTCAAGCACAGATACGCAGTATTTT. Amino acids: CASINRASSTDTQYF. Full variable domain (missing parts from reference TRBV19 and TRBJ2-3): DGGITQSPKYLFRKEGQNVTLSCEQNLNHDAMYWYRQDPGQGLRLIYYSQIVNDFQKGDIAEGYSVSREKKESFPLTVTSAQKNPTAFYLCASINRASSTDTQYFGPGTRLTVL.